In this sample, the clone carrying this T cell receptor (beta chain) turned up a few times. The germline CDR1 and CDR2 sequences are MNHEY and SMNVEV (reference sequence). V lost 8 bases and J 7 bases, leaving 12 bases between the germline ends. This CDR3 contains 12 residues. This sample is part of a study of blood T cell repertoires in COVID-19. Across the whole study: Acute and convalescent COVID-19 specimens originated in the United States, Italy and Spain.

Here immunoSEQ multiplex PCR was the method, and the copy in TCRdb shows in-frame clones only, minus some. Of fewer than 200,000 clones listed, around 79% are singletons. Seattle enrolled patients during active infection and tracked them longitudinally. This sequence was found in a woman aged 55-70 years with COVID-19, enrolled during active disease. The sample consisted of peripheral blood. The rearrangement joins TRBV27 to TRBJ1-5; D remains unclear. The CDR3 loop reads CASAPSGQPQHF. The CDR3, as DNA: TGTGCCAGCGCTCCCTCAGGCCAGCCCCAGCATTTT.